A few counts support the clone carrying this T cell receptor beta chain. Its antigen is not identified. The CDR3 extends over 10 amino acids. The V gene lost 6 bases and the J gene lost 5 bases, with 7 bases spanning the gap. Germline V CDR1 and CDR2: SQVTM, ANQGSEA. These data belong to a study of T cell repertoires in cytomegalovirus infection. A single record per CDR3 protein comes from TCRdb applying MiXCR to the reads. The table includes about 150,000 distinct CDR3 sequences, 25% to 35% detected once. This clonotype was obtained from a human donor in good health (CMV status not recorded). Some clones in this sample may be carry-over from other donors' samples. This rearrangement joins TRBV29-1 to TRBJ1-2; no clear D. The specimen was CD8+ T cells from cultured PBMCs, collected from culture after CMV antigen stimulation. CDR3 sequence reads: CSVPGYGYTF. The CDR3 nucleotides read TGCAGCGTCCCGGGTTATGGCTACACCTTC.